A single sample is the source of the 32 T cell receptor beta chains below, sequenced in a study of blood T cells in healthy people across ages. Primers used in a second PCR of roughly 7 to 11 cycles were a sample-barcoded 5' primer and a J-beta primer mix. TCRdb independently ran MiXCR on the 5' RACE reads; one entry per CDR3 protein. Of 380,000 or so distinct CDR3 sequences listed, approximately 52% are singletons. The sample consisted of blood. The receptors derive from a man in his 60s in good health.

This clonotype has a count of ten or more. The chain has TRBV29-1 and TRBJ1-2, with D unresolved. This CDR3 has 11 amino acids. With 2 bases removed from V and 13 bases from J, the gap between germline ends came to 14 bases. CDR1 is SQVTM, CDR2 ANQGSEA, per germline. The CDR3 DNA follows: TGCAGCGTTGAAAGTGGAGGGTCGAGCACCTTC. Translation gives CSVESGGSSTF.

This clonotype was observed at least ten times. The chain combines TRBV20-1 with TRBJ2-7; 9 positions agree with TRBD2. CDR3 length equals 14 residues. The J segment lost 3 bases and the V segment lost 0 bases, leaving 3 bases of the junction unmatched. The germline V gene has CDR1 DFQATT and CDR2 SNEGSKA (reference sequence). The CDR3 DNA is TGCAGTGCTAGAGAGCTAGCGGGGTTCTACGAGCAGTACTTC. Translating gives CSARELAGFYEQYF.

This clonotype has more than one count but fewer than ten. J is TRBJ2-5 and V is TRBV12-3 or TRBV12-4; 13 positions match TRBD2. J was trimmed by 6 bases and V by 8 bases; bases with no gene match: 6. This CDR3 region has 14 residues. The CDR3 bases are TGTGCCAGCGGAACTAGCGGGGGGGGTAAGACCCAGTACTTC. Its protein is CASGTSGGGKTQYF.

The chain carries TRBV29-1 and TRBJ2-3; D call uncertain. Germline assignment: CDR1 SQVTM and CDR2 ANQGSEA. Trimming took 7 bases from V and 4 from J, leaving 15 bases between them. This CDR3 has 13 residues. This CDR3 reads CSAIQTRADTQYF. CDR3 nucleotides: TGCAGCGCTATACAAACACGAGCAGATACGCAGTATTTT.

The V call is TRBV18, the J call TRBJ2-3; D is uncertain. Trimming left V 5 bases short and J 0 bases short, with 18 bases between. This CDR3 comprises 17 residues. Germline loops: CDR1 KGHSH, CDR2 LQKENI. This CDR3 is CASSSYPTVPSTDTQYF. The CDR3 region has the DNA TGTGCCAGCTCATCCTATCCGACCGTACCTAGCACAGATACGCAGTATTTT.

This clonotype was seen a handful of times. The V and J genes are TRBV29-1 and TRBJ2-2; 7 bases are shared with TRBD1. The length of the CDR3 is 14 residues. The V and J ends lost 6 bases and 6 bases, in that order; junction bases with no gene match: 10. Germline loops: CDR1 SQVTM, CDR2 ANQGSEA. CDR3 in DNA: TGCAGCGTCCTCGACAGGGCAGGACCCGGGGAGCTGTTTTTT. The encoded protein is CSVLDRAGPGELFF.

This chain joins TRBV7-9 and TRBJ2-1; 7 bases are a match to TRBD1. V lost 2 bases to trimming and J lost 2 bases; unmatched junction nucleotides: 9. This CDR3 has 17 amino acids. Germline CDR1 and CDR2: SEHNR and FQNEAQ (reference sequence). The DNA for the CDR3 is TGTGCCAGCAGCTTACTCGGGCAGGGGGTGGCCTACAATGAGCAGTTCTTC. It specifies CASSLLGQGVAYNEQFF.

The chain uses TRBV15 and TRBJ2-2; D call uncertain. V gave up 5 bases and J gave up 6 bases, with 13 bases separating them. CDR3 length: 14 amino acids. Germline assignment: CDR1 LNHNV and CDR2 YYDKDF (reference sequence). In DNA, the CDR3 is TGTGCCACCAGCTACAATACCCGATCCGGGGAGCTGTTTTTT. This codes for CATSYNTRSGELFF.

This clonotype was counted only a few times. CDR3 loop: CASSFLGYNEQFF. DNA of the CDR3: TGTGCCAGCAGTTTCTTAGGTTACAATGAGCAGTTCTTC. V usage is TRBV12-3 or TRBV12-4 and J usage is TRBJ2-1, with D uncertain. The CDR3 loop spans 13 amino acids. Trimming took 3 bases from V and 4 from J, leaving 7 bases between them.

The genes are TRBV6-1 and TRBJ2-7, with 7 bases matching TRBD2. The CDR3 runs 16 residues. Trimming at V came to 6 bases and at J to 0 bases, leaving 11 bases not matched to a gene. CDR1 MNHNS and CDR2 SASEGT come from the germline V gene. This chain's CDR3 is CASRFLAGDNSYEQYF. Written as DNA, the CDR3 is TGTGCCAGCAGATTCTTAGCGGGTGATAACTCCTACGAGCAGTACTTC.

The genes are TRBV3-1 and TRBJ1-6, with D perhaps matching TRBD1 (6 bases). Germline V gene sequence: CDR1 LGHDT, CDR2 YNNKEL (reference sequence). V lost 4 bases, J lost 8 bases, and 12 bases lay in between. This CDR3 has 14 residues. CDR3 protein: CASSRGQSYSPLHF. The CDR3 DNA reads TGTGCCAGCAGCCGAGGACAGTCCTATTCACCCCTCCACTTT.

This clonotype was found a few times. The chain is built from TRBV7-6 and TRBJ2-1; perhaps TRBD1 as D (6 bases). V gave up 2 bases and J gave up 5 bases, with 13 bases separating them. The CDR3 consists of 15 residues. The germline V gene encodes CDR1 SGHVS and CDR2 FNYEAQ. Here the CDR3 DNA reads TGTGCCAGCAGCTTAAATTTAAGGGGGAACAATGAGCAGTTCTTC. As protein: CASSLNLRGNNEQFF.

The V and J genes are TRBV29-1 and TRBJ1-2; TRBD1 might be the D (6 bases). From germline, CDR1 is SQVTM and CDR2 ANQGSEA. This CDR3 contains 14 residues. Trimming took off 0 bases at V and 2 bases at J, with 10 bases between the two ends. This CDR3 is CSVEERGPNYGYTF. The CDR3 coding sequence is TGCAGCGTTGAAGAGCGGGGGCCGAACTATGGCTACACCTTC.

At least ten counts were recorded for this clonotype. A much larger clone differs by one base, so this may be a read error. V is TRBV29-1 and J is TRBJ2-1; TRBD2 is a possible D gene (6 bases). Near its end, the DNA agrees better with TRBJ2-7, so the J call may be wrong. CDR1 and CDR2 from the germline V gene are SQVTM and ANQGSEA. This CDR3 comprises 14 residues. The CDR3 spells CSVARERRYNEQYF. The CDR3 DNA reads TGCAGCGTCGCACGGGAGCGGAGATACAATGAGCAGTACTTC.

The chain has TRBV7-9 and TRBJ2-3; tentative D call: TRBD1 (6 bases). Trimming pared 3 bases from V and 4 bases from J, leaving 14 bases between. The length of the CDR3 is 15 residues. CDR1 SEHNR and CDR2 FQNEAQ come from the germline V gene (reference sequence). The DNA of the CDR3 is TGTGCCAGCAGCTTGGGGGAGAAGGGGGCAGATACGCAGTATTTT. It is translated as CASSLGEKGADTQYF.

This clonotype has more than one count but fewer than ten. CDR3 loop: CASSKGSNRGRSSETQYF. CDR3 bases: TGTGCCAGCAGCAAAGGGTCTAACAGGGGTCGGAGTTCGGAGACCCAGTACTTC. The chain combines TRBV12-3 or TRBV12-4 with TRBJ2-7; TRBD1 agrees at 7 bases. The DNA end lines up better with TRBJ2-5; the J call may be wrong. CDR3 length: 18 amino acids.

Only a few counts were recorded for this clonotype. The chain carries TRBV20-1 and TRBJ1-2; D unclear. Germline V gives CDR1 DFQATT, CDR2 SNEGSKA (reference sequence). There are 15 residues in the CDR3. V lost 1 base, J lost 3 bases, and 15 bases lay in between. CDR3 sequence reads: CSARVQATWDYGYTF. The CDR3 DNA reads TGCAGTGCTAGAGTCCAGGCCACTTGGGACTATGGCTACACCTTC.

This clonotype was recorded once. The rearrangement uses TRBV7-2 and TRBJ1-1; D perhaps matches TRBD1 (6 bases). Per the germline V gene, CDR1 is SGHTA and CDR2 is FQGNSA. The V end lost 5 bases, the J end lost 9 bases, and 13 bases lay between the germline ends. The CDR3 totals 12 residues. The CDR3 is CASSRTGTKAFF. As DNA, the CDR3 is TGTGCCAGCAGCCGTACAGGGACTAAAGCTTTCTTT.

The chain combines TRBV28 with TRBJ1-2; a possible D gene is TRBD1 (5 bases). Germline V gives CDR1 MDHEN, CDR2 SYDVKM. The CDR3 is made up of 13 amino acids. The V gene lost 5 bases and the J gene lost 7 bases, with 14 bases spanning the gap. CDR3 region: CASSSGRGGGYTF. The CDR3 nucleotides are TGTGCCAGCAGTAGCGGACGTGGGGGTGGCTACACCTTC.

The rearrangement uses TRBV10-2 and TRBJ2-7, with a tentative D call TRBD1 (6 bases). The J call could be wrong; TRBJ2-4 is a better fit for the DNA end. Per germline, CDR1 WSHSY and CDR2 SAAADI. This CDR3 spans 13 amino acids. Here the CDR3 reads CASGGSEKNIQYF. Written as DNA, the CDR3 is TGCGCCAGCGGGGGCAGCGAGAAAAACATTCAGTACTTC.

The CDR3 reads CSARSGQGRYEQYF. The CDR3 DNA is TGCAGTGCTAGATCCGGACAGGGACGCTACGAGCAGTACTTC. The chain carries TRBV20-1 and TRBJ2-7; 8 bases match TRBD1. Germline V gives CDR1 DFQATT, CDR2 SNEGSKA (reference sequence). This CDR3 is built from 14 residues. Losses at the gene ends were 2 bases for V and 3 bases for J; bases not matched to a gene: 6.

This clonotype was detected a few times. This chain uses TRBV7-9 with TRBJ1-2, with no clear D. The CDR3 sequence is 15 residues long. Germline lookup yields CDR1 SEHNR and CDR2 FQNEAQ (reference sequence). Deletions cut 2 bases from V and 2 bases from J, with 12 bases between. CDR3 DNA sequence: TGTGCCAGCAGCTTAATTATTGGGGTAAACTATGGCTACACCTTC. Protein: CASSLIIGVNYGYTF.

This sequence joins TRBV24-1 and TRBJ2-6, with 7 bases identical to TRBD1. CDR1 is KGHDR and CDR2 is SFDVKD in the germline V gene. This CDR3 comprises 18 residues. V lost 5 bases to trimming and J lost 0 bases; unmatched junction nucleotides: 9. This chain's CDR3 is CATSAARQGPSGANVLTF. CDR3 bases: TGTGCCACCAGTGCGGCGCGACAGGGCCCCTCTGGGGCCAACGTCCTGACTTTC.

This chain links TRBV6-5 with TRBJ2-7; a weak D match, TRBD2 (5 bases). V gave up 5 bases and J gave up 2 bases, with 19 bases separating them. Germline V gene lookup returns CDR1 MNHEY and CDR2 SVGAGI. The CDR3 is 16 residues long. The CDR3 nucleotides read TGTGCCAGCAGTCGGCCCCCCGGAGCGGTCACCTACGAGCAGTACTTC. It translates to CASSRPPGAVTYEQYF.

This clonotype was seen a handful of times. The rearrangement links TRBV3-1 to TRBJ2-3, with TRBD2 identical over 9 bases. Trimming took 4 bases from V and 2 from J; bases not matched to a gene: 16. Germline V CDR1 and CDR2: LGHDT, YNNKEL (reference sequence). This CDR3 has 19 amino acids. CDR3 coding DNA: TGTGCCAGCAGCCCAGAACTGGGGGCGGGAGGGGCGAACACAGATACGCAGTATTTT. Its protein is CASSPELGAGGANTDTQYF.

The V and J genes are TRBV20-1 and TRBJ2-7; 10 bases are a match to TRBD1. CDR1 DFQATT and CDR2 SNEGSKA come from the germline V gene (reference sequence). The CDR3 loop spans 14 amino acids. J gave up 5 bases and V 3 bases, and 7 bases lay outside the gene matches. The CDR3 spells CSASSGTGAHEQYF. The CDR3 nucleotides read TGCAGTGCTAGCTCCGGGACAGGGGCCCACGAGCAGTACTTC.

Only a few counts were recorded for this clonotype. The chain links TRBV20-1 to TRBJ1-2, with a weak D call TRBD1 (5 bases). The V end was cut by 5 bases, the J end by 8 bases, with 15 bases between. This CDR3 has 12 residues. The germline V gene encodes CDR1 DFQATT and CDR2 SNEGSKA (reference sequence). CDR3 bases: TGCAGTGCTGGGGGACCCCCCTTAGGCTACACCTTC. It is translated as CSAGGPPLGYTF.

The rearrangement uses TRBV5-6 and TRBJ2-1, with D hard to call. This CDR3 has 15 amino acids. The germline V gene has CDR1 SGHDT and CDR2 YYEEEE. Trimming took 3 bases from V and 2 from J, leaving 12 bases between them. The CDR3: CASSSTLSPYNEQFF. Written as DNA, the CDR3 is TGTGCCAGCAGCTCTACCCTTTCTCCCTACAATGAGCAGTTCTTC.

This chain links TRBV20-1 with TRBJ1-6, with TRBD1 matching 7 bases. The ends lost 3 bases at V and 6 bases at J; junction bases unmatched: 11. The CDR3 has 16 amino acids. The germline CDR1 and CDR2 sequences are DFQATT and SNEGSKA (reference sequence). DNA of the CDR3: TGCAGTGCTAGGCCCACAGGGGCCGACGTTAATTCACCCCTCCACTTT. Translating it yields CSARPTGADVNSPLHF.

The chain uses TRBV7-2 and TRBJ2-7, with TRBD1 matching 9 bases. The CDR3 is made up of 14 amino acids. V dropped 3 bases and J dropped 4; count of bases not matched to a gene: 4. The germline V gene has CDR1 SGHTA and CDR2 FQGNSA. The CDR3 coding sequence is TGTGCCAGCAGCTTGTCACAGGGGGCGTACGAGCAGTACTTC. It yields the protein CASSLSQGAYEQYF.

In its sample, this clonotype was seen once. The chain joins TRBV5-1 to TRBJ2-7; 13 bases align to TRBD2. V was pared by 4 bases and J by 2 bases, with 9 bases of the junction left unmatched. Germline assignment: CDR1 SGHRS and CDR2 YFSETQ. This CDR3 is 17 amino acids long. Here the CDR3 reads CASSPGTSGVKPYEQYF. CDR3 nucleotides: TGCGCCAGCAGCCCAGGGACTAGCGGGGTGAAGCCCTACGAGCAGTACTTC.

The chain has TRBV10-3 and TRBJ1-4; D gene ambiguous. The CDR3 loop spans 15 amino acids. The V end lost 2 bases, the J end lost 0 bases, and 7 bases lay between the germline ends. Looked up from germline, CDR1 is ENHRY and CDR2 is SYGVKD. CDR3 DNA sequence: TGTGCCATCAGTGAGACAGCAGCAACTAATGAAAAACTGTTTTTT. This sequence encodes CAISETAATNEKLFF.